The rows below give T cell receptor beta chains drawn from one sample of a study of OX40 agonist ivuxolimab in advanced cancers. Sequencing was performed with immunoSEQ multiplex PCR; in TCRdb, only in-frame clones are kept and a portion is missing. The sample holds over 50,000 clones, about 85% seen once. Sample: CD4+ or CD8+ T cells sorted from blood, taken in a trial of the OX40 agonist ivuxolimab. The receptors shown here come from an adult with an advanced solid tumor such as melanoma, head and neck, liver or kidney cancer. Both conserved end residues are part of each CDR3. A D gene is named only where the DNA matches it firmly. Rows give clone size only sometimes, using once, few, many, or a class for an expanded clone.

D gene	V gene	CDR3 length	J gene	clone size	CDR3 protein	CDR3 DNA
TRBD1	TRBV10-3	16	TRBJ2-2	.	CATRTGSAGNTGELFF	TGTGCCACACGGACAGGATCCGCTGGCAACACCGGGGAGCTGTTTTTT
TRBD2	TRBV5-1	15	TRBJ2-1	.	CASSSGLAGRNEQFF	TGCGCCAGCAGCTCCGGACTAGCGGGAAGGAATGAGCAGTTCTTC
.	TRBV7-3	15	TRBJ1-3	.	CASSLDRSSGNTIYF	TGTGCCAGCAGCTTAGACAGGAGCTCTGGAAACACCATATATTTT
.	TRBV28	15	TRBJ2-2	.	CASRTQGGDTGELFF	TGTGCCAGCAGGACACAGGGAGGGGACACCGGGGAGCTGTTTTTT
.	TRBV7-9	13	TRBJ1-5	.	CASSLDELGPQHF	TGTGCCAGCAGCTTAGACGAATTGGGGCCCCAGCATTTT
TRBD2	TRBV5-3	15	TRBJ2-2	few	CARRHSGANTGELFF	TGTGCCAGAAGACATAGCGGGGCGAACACCGGGGAGCTGTTTTTT
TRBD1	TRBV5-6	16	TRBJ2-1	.	CASRTRRTGGANEQFF	TGTGCCAGCAGGACCCGACGGACAGGAGGTGCAAATGAGCAGTTCTTC
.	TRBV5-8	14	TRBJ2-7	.	CASSLVLGPSEQYF	TGTGCCAGCAGCTTGGTTCTGGGGCCCTCCGAGCAGTACTTC
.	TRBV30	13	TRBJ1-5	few	CAWNLEGSQPQHF	TGTGCCTGGAACCTCGAAGGTTCTCAGCCCCAGCATTTT
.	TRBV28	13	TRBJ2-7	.	CASSPTLENEQYF	TGTGCCAGCAGTCCCACACTAGAAAACGAGCAGTACTTC
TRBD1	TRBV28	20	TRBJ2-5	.	CASSYPRGQGAHTSGKTQYF	TGTGCCAGCAGTTACCCGAGAGGGCAGGGGGCTCATACTTCAGGGAAGACCCAGTACTTC
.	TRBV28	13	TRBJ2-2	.	CASSSYRAPRLFF	TGTGCCAGCAGTTCCTACAGGGCGCCTCGGCTGTTTTTT
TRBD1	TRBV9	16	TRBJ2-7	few	CASSTSPGQGLYEQYF	TGTGCCAGCAGCACCTCCCCGGGACAGGGCCTCTACGAGCAGTACTTC
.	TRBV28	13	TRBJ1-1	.	CASSFGDNTEAFF	TGTGCCAGCAGTTTCGGGGATAACACTGAAGCTTTCTTT
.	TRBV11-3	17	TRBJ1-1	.	CASSLDPTPLGRAEAFF	TGTGCCAGCAGCTTAGATCCAACCCCCCTTGGGCGGGCTGAAGCTTTCTTT
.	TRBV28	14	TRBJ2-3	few	CASSSGTPGDTQYF	TGTGCCAGCAGTTCCGGGACCCCGGGGGATACGCAGTATTTT
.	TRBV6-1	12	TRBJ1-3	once	CASRDSGNTIYF	TGTGCCAGCAGAGACTCTGGAAACACCATATATTTT
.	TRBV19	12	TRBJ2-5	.	CASSKGGETQYF	TGTGCCAGTAGTAAAGGGGGAGAGACCCAGTACTTC
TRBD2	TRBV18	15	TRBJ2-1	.	CASSPGLADNGEQFF	TGTGCCAGCTCACCCGGACTAGCGGACAACGGTGAGCAGTTCTTC
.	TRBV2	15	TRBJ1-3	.	CASTRTAFSGNTIYF	TGTGCCAGCACCCGGACAGCATTCTCTGGAAACACCATATATTTT
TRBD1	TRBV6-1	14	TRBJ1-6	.	CASTRDRANSPLHF	TGTGCCAGCACCCGAGACAGGGCAAATTCACCCCTCCACTTT
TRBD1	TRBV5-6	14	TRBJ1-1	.	CASSLATGGGKAFF	TGTGCCAGCAGCTTGGCCACAGGGGGCGGAAAAGCTTTCTTT
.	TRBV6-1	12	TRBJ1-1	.	CASRRGERGAFF	TGTGCCAGCAGGAGGGGGGAGCGGGGAGCTTTCTTT
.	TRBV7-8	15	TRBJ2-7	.	CASSLKSRIPYEQYF	TGTGCCAGCAGCTTAAAAAGCAGGATCCCCTACGAGCAGTACTTC
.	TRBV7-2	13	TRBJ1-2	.	CASSLVAAYGYTF	TGTGCCAGCAGCTTAGTGGCGGCCTATGGCTACACCTTC
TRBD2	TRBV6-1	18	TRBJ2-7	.	CASSAFFAGRVGGYEQYF	TGTGCCAGCAGTGCCTTTTTTGCAGGGAGGGTTGGGGGCTACGAGCAGTACTTC
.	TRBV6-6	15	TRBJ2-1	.	CASSFGPQSGNEQFF	TGTGCCAGCAGTTTCGGACCCCAGAGTGGCAATGAGCAGTTCTTC
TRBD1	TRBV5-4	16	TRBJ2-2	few	CASSPGQGAMAGELFF	TGTGCCAGCAGCCCGGGACAGGGGGCGATGGCCGGGGAGCTGTTTTTT
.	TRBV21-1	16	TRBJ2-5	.	CASSNKDRVEQETQYF	TGTGCCAGCAGCAACAAGGACAGGGTGGAACAAGAGACCCAGTACTTC
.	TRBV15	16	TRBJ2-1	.	CATRKGTGGLGEEQFF	TGTGCCACCAGAAAAGGGACCGGGGGCCTAGGAGAAGAGCAGTTCTTC
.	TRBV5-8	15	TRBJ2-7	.	CASSSRPARKNEQYF	TGTGCCAGCAGCTCCAGGCCGGCTCGAAAGAACGAGCAGTACTTC
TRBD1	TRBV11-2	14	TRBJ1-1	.	CASSWRDRDTEAFF	TGTGCCAGCAGCTGGAGGGACAGGGACACTGAAGCTTTCTTT
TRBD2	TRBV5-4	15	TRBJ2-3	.	CASSLPSGRTDTQYF	TGTGCCAGCAGCTTACCTAGCGGGAGGACAGATACGCAGTATTTT
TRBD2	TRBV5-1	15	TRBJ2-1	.	CASSLEAGSYNEQFF	TGCGCCAGCAGCTTGGAAGCGGGGAGCTACAATGAGCAGTTCTTC
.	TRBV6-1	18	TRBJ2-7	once	CASSEALIDRLVPYEQYF	TGTGCCAGCAGTGAAGCGCTCATAGACAGGCTGGTGCCCTACGAGCAGTACTTC
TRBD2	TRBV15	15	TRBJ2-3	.	CATRGTSGVKGTQYF	TGTGCCACCAGGGGGACTAGCGGGGTCAAGGGGACGCAGTATTTT
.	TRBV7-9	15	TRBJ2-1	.	CASSLRATSTNEQFF	TGTGCCAGCAGCTTAAGGGCAACTAGTACCAATGAGCAGTTCTTC
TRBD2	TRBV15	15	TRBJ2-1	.	CATSRGLAGHPAQFF	TGTGCCACCAGCAGGGGACTAGCGGGACATCCTGCGCAGTTCTTC
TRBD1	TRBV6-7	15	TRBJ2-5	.	CASSTDRAHQETQYF	TGTGCCAGCAGTACCGACAGGGCTCACCAAGAGACCCAGTACTTC
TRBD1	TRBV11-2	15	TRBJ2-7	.	CASSLDLGQGYEQYF	TGTGCCAGCAGCTTAGACTTAGGACAGGGGTACGAGCAGTACTTC
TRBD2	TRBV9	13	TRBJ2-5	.	CASSLAGWETQYF	TGTGCCAGCAGCCTAGCGGGGTGGGAGACCCAGTACTTC
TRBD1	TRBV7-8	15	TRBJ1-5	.	CASRIGTVQDQPQHF	TGTGCCAGCAGAATCGGGACAGTTCAAGATCAGCCCCAGCATTTT
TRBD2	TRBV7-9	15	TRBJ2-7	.	CASSATSGGAYEQYF	TGTGCCAGCAGCGCAACTAGCGGGGGGGCCTACGAGCAGTACTTC